This TCR beta chain originates from a study of T cells expressing NK-cell markers. The wider study: Seven HCMV-seropositive donors and one seronegative donor made up the eight sequenced donors.

Looked up from germline, CDR1 is SGHTA and CDR2 is FQGNSA. The CDR3 has 15 amino acids. From the 5' RACE reads, TCRdb lists one entry per CDR3 protein and no DNA. The sample is made up of about 390,000 distinct CDR3 sequences, and the top ten hold about 10% of it. The chain joins TRBV7-2 to TRBJ2-1; checking the TCRdb D call of TRBD2 is not possible without DNA. The source material was blood T cells: a sorted CD56 or NKG2C T cell subset, CD4+ or CD8+ T cells, or bulk PBMC T cells (not recorded which). The receptor's source is a woman in her fifties or sixties in good health. CDR3 residues: CASSLLAGGNGEQFF.